The T cell receptor beta chain under discussion was sequenced for a study of immune characterization of retroperitoneal liposarcoma. Details on this clonotype: Since the CDR3 does not end with the conserved phenylalanine or tryptophan, this likely comes from a read error.

The CDR3 covers 12 residues. TCRdb fed the PCR reads into MiXCR, producing one record per CDR3 protein. Here the sample spans roughly 9,800 distinct CDR3 sequences, about 29% being singletons. The sequence came from a male donor with retroperitoneal liposarcoma. Sequencing was done on a sample of tumor tissue. J is TRBJ2-5 and V is TRBV12-3 or TRBV12-4; no reliable D call. With the DNA end fitting TRBJ2-1 better, the J assignment may be wrong. DNA of the CDR3: TGTGCCAGCAGTTTCGGCCGAGAGACCCAGTTCTCC. Encoded protein: CASSFGRETQFS.